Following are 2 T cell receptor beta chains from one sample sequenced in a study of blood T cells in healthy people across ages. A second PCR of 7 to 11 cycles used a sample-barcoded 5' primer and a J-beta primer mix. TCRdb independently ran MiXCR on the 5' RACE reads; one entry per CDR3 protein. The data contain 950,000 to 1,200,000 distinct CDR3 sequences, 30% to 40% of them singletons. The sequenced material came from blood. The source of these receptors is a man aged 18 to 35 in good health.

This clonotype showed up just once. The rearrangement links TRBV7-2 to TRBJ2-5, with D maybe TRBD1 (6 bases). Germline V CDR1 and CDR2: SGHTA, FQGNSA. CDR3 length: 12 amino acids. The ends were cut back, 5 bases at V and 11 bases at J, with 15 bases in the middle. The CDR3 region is CASSLTGSLQYF. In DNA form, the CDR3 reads TGTGCCAGCAGCCTCACAGGGTCCCTGCAGTACTTC.

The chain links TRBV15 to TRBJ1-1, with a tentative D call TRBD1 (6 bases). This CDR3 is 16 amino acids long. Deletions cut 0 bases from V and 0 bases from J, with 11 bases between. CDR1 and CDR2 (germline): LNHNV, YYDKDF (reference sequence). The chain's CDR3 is CATSREYGTLNTEAFF. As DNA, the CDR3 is TGTGCCACCAGCAGAGAATATGGGACACTGAACACTGAAGCTTTCTTT.